The text below deals with one T cell receptor beta chain. This clone was seen a single time. It has no known antigen specificity. Base qualities are not recorded, but no much larger clone differs from it by a single base. The sample is drawn from a study of long-term antiretroviral therapy in people with HIV (dated by TCRdb to 2021 to 2024). With regard to the full study: The earliest samples were collected approximately a decade before the 2015 WHO recommendation for immediate ART, a period when ART was typically delayed until CD4 counts fell. Among the approximately 32 participants with HIV, eleven were female. No cross-contamination during QIAcube processing turned up in test extractions that ran a monoclonal T-cell line alongside 25 to 35 polyclonal samples. From 30 to 35 adults with confirmed HIV infection, the cohort provided some 200 cryopreserved PBMC samples, gathered serially across a mean of around six years (range 1-12). Whether ART initiation and durable HIV suppression were associated with changes in peripheral blood TRB repertoire composition and diversity was tested in a retrospective serial study. The study at large found these results: The repertoire was dominated across all time points by expanded TRB clones identified before ART initiation, although this dominance was seen to fluctuate and to decrease in many PLHIV after ART. Because cell numbers in pre-ART samples were limited, unsorted PBMC were profiled instead of sorted CD4+ and CD8+ T cells. Narrower CDR3 length ranges were observed in HIV repertoires than in controls, and an antigen-experienced repertoire with only a slight naive shift after ART was suggested by the network structure. Since PBMC availability was limited, sequencing covered only the TCR beta chain, with no alpha chain pairing. Starting ART was linked to a significant rise in TRB diversity, yet even with long-term ART the diversity remained significantly lower than in transplant donor controls. The samples span the years 2004 to 2017, and the ART regimens used at that time may not be as effective as current regimens. Inferences about post-ART repertoire changes were limited because no data were available on ART adherence, viral resistance or therapy changes.

Participants were included only if at least one PBMC sample before ART initiation and at least two post-ART samples were available. Treatment was received in the United States of America by all participants with HIV. Before DNA extraction, cryopreserved samples of about 0.95-10 million PBMC were thawed and then washed. At the time of the earliest PBMC sample, participants with HIV were aged between roughly 20 and 55 years. PBMC samples were contributed by each participant from 1-4 timepoints before ART initiation and 2-8 timepoints after ART initiation, with a median of 7 samples. For every participant, serial HIV viral load, CD4+ T-cell count, ART history and demographic data were obtained. Using a Qiagen kit on a QIAcube, genomic DNA was extracted from unsorted PBMC, with samples processed in batches of 12. The immunoSEQ hsTCRB v3.0 assay was used at survey level resolution for TRB variable region sequencing. TRB sequencing targeted a depth of about 35,000-55,000 T-cell genomes per sample. TRB libraries were pooled and sequenced on an Illumina MiSeq using a v3 150-cycle kit. As for the authors' bioinformatics: Analysis of repertoires was carried out in R inside a reproducible Nextflow workflow spanning QC, data transformation and analysis. LymphoSeq2, an R package for exploring AIRR-Seq data, was used to implement custom analyses. A handful of samples yielding fewer than 5000 total TRB sequences were excluded, leaving 188 analyzed HIV repertoires. Among the roughly 180 retained HIV repertoires, about 57 were collected before ART initiation and roughly 130 after ART initiation. Repertoires were downsampled to 5000 TRB nucleotide sequences, with summary statistics averaged over 100 downsampling iterations. Only TRB sequences with CDR3 regions of at least seven amino acids were retained for analysis. A Shannon entropy-derived clonality score and the Gini coefficient were used to measure diversity. Repertoire networks linked the top 5000 CDR3 amino acid sequences whenever two sequences differed by an edit distance of one. For TRB CDR3 amino acid sequences, GLIPH2 was used to predict antigen specificity groups and MHC restriction. Known CMV, EBV, HIV or tissue antigen associations were flagged by matching CDR3 amino acid sequences against VDJdb and McPAS-TCR. Pre-ART, post-ART and control groups were compared with Wilcoxon signed-rank tests and Holm-Bonferroni correction. TCRdb holds this immuneACCESS table with in-frame rearrangements only. Some clones are missing; in checked studies, unresolved V genes explain under half, and the rest has no known cause. That table is the source of V, J and clone size, and D and trimming were worked out from the DNA. The sample table lists around 12,000 clones, about 87% of them with a count of one. Jointly, the top ten make up around 21% of the sample.

This receptor was taken from a middle-aged woman with HIV. The starting material was unsorted PBMCs, obtained 2.1 years after starting antiretroviral therapy.

CDR3 region: CARSFRTGIDEQYF. The sequenced DNA is TGTGCCAGAAGCTTCCGGACAGGGATCGACGAGCAGTACTTC. Rearrangement joined TRBV5-3 to TRBJ2-7; the junction holds 8 bases that match TRBD1. TRBV5-3 is classed as an ORF, of uncertain function. The CDR3 measures 14 amino acids from cysteine to phenylalanine. Left in the record is the CDR3 DNA by itself, 42 bases read in frame from the first base. Germline trimming: 2 bases from V, 5 bases from J; junction bases outside gene matches: 6.